Below are 32 T cell receptor beta chains sequenced from a single sample in a study of identical twins. MiXCR, run by TCRdb on the 5' RACE reads, gives a single entry per CDR3 protein. The sample carries around 480,000 distinct CDR3 sequences, more than 13% recorded once. These data also formed part of another study, on yellow fever vaccine responses in identical twins.

The sequenced sample was CD4+ T cells sorted from blood. These receptors were obtained from a woman aged 18-35 years in good health.

This clonotype was seen a handful of times. This rearrangement joins TRBV12-3 or TRBV12-4 to TRBJ2-1, with D perhaps being TRBD1 or TRBD2 (6 bases each). CDR3 length: 16 amino acids. Trimming removed 2 bases from V and 6 bases from J, with 17 bases in between. CDR3 amino acids: CASSLKQGGAGNEQFF. CDR3 DNA sequence: TGTGCCAGCAGTTTAAAACAGGGAGGTGCGGGCAATGAGCAGTTCTTC.

The rearrangement joins TRBV10-3 to TRBJ2-1; 10 bases line up with TRBD1. CDR1 is ENHRY, CDR2 SYGVKD, per germline. V was clipped by 10 bases and J by 5 bases; unmatched bases: 2. There are 12 residues in the CDR3. The CDR3, as DNA: TGTGCCACCGGGACAGGGGACAATGAGCAGTTCTTC. Translated, it gives CATGTGDNEQFF.

The rearrangement joins TRBV11-2 to TRBJ2-3, with 7 positions matching TRBD1. V lost 4 bases to trimming and J lost 7 bases; unmatched junction nucleotides: 11. Germline-derived CDR1 and CDR2 are SGHAT and FQNNGV. The CDR3 is 15 residues long. The CDR3 reads CASSSTTGTRYTQYF. Here the CDR3 DNA reads TGTGCCAGCAGCTCTACGACAGGGACCAGGTATACGCAGTATTTT.

The chain couples TRBV20-1 to TRBJ2-6; 8 nucleotides agree with TRBD1. Per the germline V gene, CDR1 is DFQATT and CDR2 is SNEGSKA (reference sequence). There are 18 residues in the CDR3. V dropped 0 bases and J dropped 4; count of bases not matched to a gene: 11. The CDR3 DNA reads as TGCAGTGCTAGAGATCATTGGCAGGGGGCGGAAGGGGCCAACGTCCTGACTTTC. It yields the protein CSARDHWQGAEGANVLTF.

This clonotype was found many times. The chain couples TRBV5-1 to TRBJ1-5; D not resolved. V gave up 2 bases and J gave up 7 bases, with 10 bases separating them. Germline V gene lookup returns CDR1 SGHRS and CDR2 YFSETQ. CDR3 size: 13 residues. CDR3 sequence reads: CASSLGAGQPQHF. CDR3 bases: TGCGCCAGCAGCTTAGGAGCGGGCCAGCCCCAGCATTTT.

The chain uses TRBV7-2 and TRBJ2-4, with TRBD2 identical over 14 bases. After removal of 3 bases from V and 3 bases from J, the junction contained 13 bases not matched to a gene. The germline V gene encodes CDR1 SGHTA and CDR2 FQGNSA. This CDR3 spans 20 amino acids. The DNA of the CDR3 is TGTGCCAGCAGCTTTAGCCCGACTAGCGGGGGGGCGGGAGACAAAAACATTCAGTACTTC. Residues: CASSFSPTSGGAGDKNIQYF.

CDR3 DNA: TGCAGCGTGACTAGCGGGGCCCAAGAGACCCAGTACTTC. Encoded protein: CSVTSGAQETQYF. The chain couples TRBV29-1 to TRBJ2-5, with 11 bases lining up with TRBD2. V lost 6 bases to trimming and J lost 1 base; unmatched junction nucleotides: 1. Germline loops: CDR1 SQVTM, CDR2 ANQGSEA. CDR3 length equals 13 residues.

The genes are TRBV4-3 and TRBJ2-7, with TRBD1 matching 8 bases. From germline, CDR1 is LGHNA and CDR2 YSLEER. V lost 4 bases, J lost 2 bases, and 7 bases stayed unmatched. The CDR3 runs to 15 residues. In DNA form, the CDR3 reads TGCGCCAGCAGCCCTGGCCAGGGGGCACCCTACGAGCAGTACTTC. Translating it yields CASSPGQGAPYEQYF.

This clonotype was recorded only once. The chain uses TRBV30 and TRBJ2-5; D is undetermined. The CDR3 has 13 amino acids. The germline V and J ends were trimmed by 0 bases and 1 base, with 6 bases remaining between them. CDR1 is GTSNPN, CDR2 SVGIG, per germline (reference sequence). This chain's CDR3 is CAWSVASQETQYF. The CDR3 DNA is TGTGCCTGGAGTGTAGCCAGCCAAGAGACCCAGTACTTC. Full variable domain (outside the CDR3, taken from reference TRBV30 and TRBJ2-5): SQTIHQWPATLVQPVGSPLSLECTVEGTSNPNLYWYRQAAGRGLQLLFYSVGIGQISSEVPQNLSASRPQDRQFILSSKKLLLSDSGFYLCAWSVASQETQYFGPGTRLLVL.

This clonotype has a handful of counts. CDR3 coding DNA: TGCAGTGCTAGAGCTAGCGGGGGGGAGACCCAGTACTTC. It codes for CSARASGGETQYF. V is TRBV20-1 and J is TRBJ2-5; TRBD2 aligns across 11 bases. Trimming removed 1 base from V and 5 bases from J; junction bases left unmatched: 0. The CDR3 totals 13 residues. Germline-derived CDR1 and CDR2 are DFQATT and SNEGSKA (reference sequence).

The genes are TRBV7-2 and TRBJ2-3; a weak D match, TRBD2 (6 bases). The germline gives CDR1 SGHTA, CDR2 FQGNSA. V was shortened by 8 bases and J by 0 bases, with 15 bases between the two germline ends. The CDR3 covers 15 residues. The CDR3: CASGFRGLSTDTQYF. As DNA, the CDR3 is TGTGCCAGCGGGTTCCGGGGACTTAGCACAGATACGCAGTATTTT.

The CDR3 region is CASSEVTGGSGELFF. The CDR3 DNA reads as TGTGCCAGCAGTGAAGTGACAGGGGGCTCCGGGGAGCTGTTTTTT. The V call is TRBV2, the J call TRBJ2-2; 10 bases fit TRBD1. V was clipped by 1 base and J by 6 bases; unmatched bases: 2. The CDR3 has 15 amino acids. Germline V gives CDR1 SNHLY, CDR2 FYNNEI.

Only a few counts were recorded for this clonotype. This chain uses TRBV27 with TRBJ2-7, with TRBD1 identical over 8 bases. The CDR3 consists of 18 residues. The germline CDR1 and CDR2 sequences are MNHEY and SMNVEV (reference sequence). With V trimmed by 7 bases and J by 4 bases, 21 bases remained unmatched. The CDR3 here is CASTHVRGLGTGLYEQYF. Here the CDR3 DNA reads TGTGCCAGCACCCACGTTCGTGGCCTCGGGACAGGTTTATACGAGCAGTACTTC.

This clonotype was detected only a few times. This rearrangement joins TRBV6-1 to TRBJ2-3; 9 bases line up with TRBD2. Germline V lookup: CDR1 MNHNS, CDR2 SASEGT. The J segment lost 5 bases and the V segment lost 1 base, leaving 10 bases of the junction unmatched. There are 17 residues in the CDR3. The CDR3 DNA is TGTGCCAGCAGTGAAGTCCCTCTAGCGGGGACAGTAGATACGCAGTATTTT. Translation: CASSEVPLAGTVDTQYF.

This clonotype has a handful of counts. The chain combines TRBV3-1 with TRBJ1-5; possible D gene TRBD1, 5 bases. Trimming left V 0 bases short and J 3 bases short, with 9 bases between. Germline values: CDR1 LGHDT, CDR2 YNNKEL (reference sequence). The CDR3 contains 15 residues. The CDR3 spells CASSQDSGANQPQHF. The CDR3 DNA reads as TGTGCCAGCAGCCAAGATTCCGGGGCCAATCAGCCCCAGCATTTT. The full variable domain, completed using reference TRBV3-1 and TRBJ1-5, is DTAVSQTPKYLVTQMGNDKSIKCEQNLGHDTMYWYKQDSKKFLKIMFSYNNKELIINETVPNRFSPKSPDKAHLNLHINSLELGDSAVYFCASSQDSGANQPQHFGDGTRLSIL.

This clonotype occurred many times. Since no conserved phenylalanine or tryptophan closes the CDR3, a read error is the likely cause. The rearrangement uses TRBV4-2 and TRBJ2-2, with D unclear. The V end lost 0 bases, the J end lost 4 bases, and 6 bases lay between the germline ends. Per the germline V gene, CDR1 is LGHNA and CDR2 is YNFKEQ. This CDR3 is built from 14 residues. DNA for the CDR3: TGTGCCAGCAGCCAAGAGGCGCGCACCGGGGAGCTGTTTTCT. It translates to CASSQEARTGELFS.

This clonotype was found many times. The chain links TRBV9 to TRBJ2-7; 9 nucleotides align to TRBD1. This CDR3 is 14 amino acids long. The V and J ends lost 0 bases and 4 bases, in that order; junction bases with no gene match: 2. Germline values: CDR1 SGDLS, CDR2 YYNGEE. CDR3 DNA: TGTGCCAGCAGCGTAGGACAGGGGGGTTACGAGCAGTACTTC. Residues: CASSVGQGGYEQYF.

In its sample, this clonotype was seen many times. The J gene is TRBJ2-5, the V gene TRBV7-2; perhaps TRBD2 as D (5 bases). This CDR3 has 13 amino acids. CDR1 SGHTA and CDR2 FQGNSA come from the germline V gene. V was trimmed by 4 bases and J by 5 bases, leaving 11 bases between them. The CDR3 reads CASSSSIRETQYF. For the CDR3, the DNA is TGTGCCAGCAGCTCTAGCATTAGGGAGACCCAGTACTTC.

This clonotype came up many times. The chain combines TRBV7-2 with TRBJ2-3; D unclear. Germline V gene lookup returns CDR1 SGHTA and CDR2 FQGNSA. The CDR3 is 13 residues long. V was trimmed by 1 base and J by 4 bases, leaving 6 bases between them. The CDR3 DNA sequence: TGTGCCAGCAGCTTAGGGAAGCCAGATACGCAGTATTTT. Residues: CASSLGKPDTQYF.

The rearrangement joins TRBV11-2 to TRBJ2-2; possibly TRBD2 for D (6 bases). The CDR3 has 16 amino acids. Germline CDR1 SGHAT, CDR2 FQNNGV. Trimming took off 5 bases at V and 5 bases at J, with 18 bases between the two ends. This chain's CDR3 is CASSPRIGGETGELFF. The CDR3 region has the DNA TGTGCCAGCAGCCCGCGGATTGGCGGGGAAACCGGGGAGCTGTTTTTT.

This chain joins TRBV9 and TRBJ2-7; 7 bases fit TRBD2. The germline V gene encodes CDR1 SGDLS and CDR2 YYNGEE. V lost 4 bases to trimming and J lost 4 bases; unmatched junction nucleotides: 8. The CDR3 covers 14 residues. In nucleotides, the CDR3 is TGTGCCAGCAGCTACGAAGGTAGCGGGTACGAGCAGTACTTC. This codes for CASSYEGSGYEQYF.

This clonotype has a handful of counts. The chain employs TRBV12-3 or TRBV12-4 and TRBJ1-6; unclear D gene. CDR3 length: 13 amino acids. The V gene lost 2 bases and the J gene lost 10 bases, with 9 bases spanning the gap. CDR3 amino acids: CASSLMGNSPLHF. CDR3 DNA sequence: TGTGCCAGCAGTTTAATGGGGAACTCACCCCTCCACTTT.

The CDR3 reads CASSQGVAGGPSNEQFF. CDR3 DNA sequence: TGCGCCAGCAGCCAAGGCGTCGCGGGAGGGCCGTCTAATGAGCAGTTCTTC. The chain couples TRBV4-1 to TRBJ2-1, with 9 bases identical to TRBD2. Germline CDR1 MGHRA, CDR2 YSYEKL. With V trimmed by 1 base and J by 7 bases, 11 bases remained unmatched. The CDR3 consists of 17 residues.

The V call is TRBV6-2 or TRBV6-3, the J call TRBJ2-6, with D tentatively TRBD1 (6 bases). Germline CDR1 is MNHEY and CDR2 is SVGEGT. V dropped 7 bases and J dropped 4 bases, with 14 bases sitting between them. CDR3 length: 15 amino acids. This CDR3 reads CASNRPGTGANVLTF. CDR3 DNA: TGTGCCAGCAATCGTCCCGGGACAGGGGCCAACGTCCTGACTTTC.

This clonotype turned up a few times. The chain employs TRBV10-3 and TRBJ2-1, with D possibly matching TRBD2 (5 bases). The germline CDR1 and CDR2 sequences are ENHRY and SYGVKD. V was clipped by 6 bases and J by 3 bases, with 9 bases between them. The CDR3 covers 13 residues. The CDR3 DNA is TGTGCCATCAGGGGAGCCGACTACAATGAGCAGTTCTTC. Protein product: CAIRGADYNEQFF.

V gene TRBV20-1 combines with J gene TRBJ2-1; no firm D call. The CDR3 consists of 14 residues. The germline gives CDR1 DFQATT, CDR2 SNEGSKA (reference sequence). V was clipped by 3 bases and J by 7 bases, with 16 bases between them. CDR3 sequence reads: CSASPALIENEQFF. Written as DNA, the CDR3 is TGCAGTGCTAGCCCAGCCCTTATTGAGAATGAGCAGTTCTTC.

The sample holds a few counts of this clonotype. The gene calls are TRBV6-2 or TRBV6-3 and TRBJ2-1; the match to TRBD2 covers 7 bases. J gave up 2 bases and V 4 bases, and 5 bases lay outside the gene matches. Germline V CDR1 and CDR2: MNHEY, SVGEGT. The CDR3 is 15 amino acids. CDR3 sequence reads: CASSLRGSAYNEQFF. The CDR3 DNA sequence: TGTGCCAGCAGTTTGCGGGGGAGCGCCTACAATGAGCAGTTCTTC.

The V and J genes are TRBV7-2 and TRBJ2-3; D perhaps matches TRBD2 (6 bases). Germline values: CDR1 SGHTA, CDR2 FQGNSA. CDR3 length: 15 residues. The V gene lost 6 bases and the J gene lost 4 bases, with 17 bases spanning the gap. CDR3 sequence (DNA): TGTGCCAGCAGTATGGGACCCCCGGGGGCAGATACGCAGTATTTT. Translated: CASSMGPPGADTQYF. The full variable domain, its missing parts supplied by reference TRBV7-2 and TRBJ2-3, is GAGVSQSPSNKVTEKGKDVELRCDPISGHTALYWYRQSLGQGLEFLIYFQGNSAPDKSGLPSDRFSAERTGGSVSTLTIQRTQQEDSAVYLCASSMGPPGADTQYFGPGTRLTVL.

This clonotype has just a few counts. The rearrangement links TRBV28 to TRBJ2-3; D not resolved. With 5 bases removed from V and 9 bases from J, the gap between germline ends came to 12 bases. The CDR3 extends over 12 amino acids. Germline assignment: CDR1 MDHEN and CDR2 SYDVKM. CDR3 bases: TGTGCCAGCAGTCCAGGACCGTGGACGCAGTATTTT. Translated, it gives CASSPGPWTQYF. Variable domain in full (rest from reference TRBV28 and TRBJ2-3): DVKVTQSSRYLVKRTGEKVFLECVQDMDHENMFWYRQDPGLGLRLIYFSYDVKMKEKGDIPEGYSVSREKKERFSLILESASTNQTSMYLCASSPGPWTQYFGPGTRLTVL.

This clonotype was picked up a small number of times. The CDR3 nucleotides read TGCAGCTCGAGCGGGACTAGCGGGAGGGTGGGGCAGTTCTTC. The encoded protein is CSSSGTSGRVGQFF. This chain joins TRBV29-1 and TRBJ2-1; TRBD2 matches 16 bases. Germline V gene lookup returns CDR1 SQVTM and CDR2 ANQGSEA. Trimming at V came to 8 bases and at J to 12 bases, leaving 10 bases not matched to a gene. This CDR3 region has 14 residues.

The chain couples TRBV5-1 to TRBJ2-5; a possible D gene is TRBD2 (6 bases). V lost 4 bases to trimming and J lost 0 bases, with 16 bases between them. The germline gives CDR1 SGHRS, CDR2 YFSETQ. CDR3 length equals 16 residues. The CDR3 region has the DNA TGCGCCAGCAGCGCCTCTCTTACTAGCTACCAAGAGACCCAGTACTTC. Amino acid sequence: CASSASLTSYQETQYF.

V and J are TRBV2 and TRBJ2-1, with TRBD1 as a possible D gene (6 bases). The length of the CDR3 is 12 residues. CDR1 SNHLY and CDR2 FYNNEI come from the germline V gene. Trimming removed 6 bases from V and 8 bases from J, with 11 bases in between. CDR3 region: CASSEQGYEQFF. The CDR3 region has the DNA TGTGCCAGCAGCGAACAGGGTTATGAGCAGTTCTTC. Variable domain in full (rest from reference TRBV2 and TRBJ2-1): EPEVTQTPSHQVTQMGQEVILRCVPISNHLYFYWYRQILGQKVEFLVSFYNNEISEKSEIFDDQFSVERPDGSNFTLKIRSTKLEDSAMYFCASSEQGYEQFFGPGTRLTVL.